This TCR beta chain was sequenced for a study of T-cell reconstitution after alpha-beta-depleted transplantation in children. During its preparation, the TCRbeta library received unique molecular identifiers. TCRdb called the PCR reads again in MiXCR, with one record for every CDR3 protein. The table shows 400,000 to 500,000 distinct CDR3 sequences, with roughly 11% occurring only once. Germline loops: CDR1 SGDLS, CDR2 YYNGEE. V was cut by 4 bases and J by 4 bases, with 15 bases left in between. This CDR3 has 15 amino acids. This sample comprised PBMCs from the stem cell graft donor, obtained from the stem cell graft. This TCR derives from a human donor who donated a stem cell graft to a child with acute myeloid leukemia. The chain combines TRBV9 with TRBJ2-1; possible D gene TRBD1, 5 bases. The CDR3 DNA reads as TGTGCCAGCAGCATACAGGCCTCGGTGTACAATGAGCAGTTCTTC. Translating gives CASSIQASVYNEQFF.